Following are 14 T cell receptor beta chains from one sample sequenced in a study of cytomegalovirus exposure and HLA in healthy donors. PCR amplification relied on 60 Vbeta primers (plus 13 Jbeta primers). The table came from immunoSEQ multiplex PCR; TCRdb's copy has only in-frame clones and leaves some out. The sample has around 99,000 clones; over 70% are singletons. Sequenced material: PBMCs. The receptors originated from a man under 40 in good health and CMV-seronegative.

CDR3 in DNA: TGTGCCAGCAGCTTGGTTTTGGGTAGCGACACTGAAGCTTTCTTT. Its translation: CASSLVLGSDTEAFF. The chain links TRBV7-9 to TRBJ1-1; no definite D call. The V gene's germline CDR1 is SEHNR and CDR2 FQNEAQ (reference sequence). V shed 3 bases and J shed 3 bases, with 14 bases lying between them. The CDR3 length is 15 residues.

This clone was detected only once. The chain couples TRBV27 to TRBJ2-7, with TRBD1 identical over 8 bases. CDR1 and CDR2 (germline): MNHEY, SMNVEV (reference sequence). J was trimmed by 5 bases and V by 5 bases; bases with no gene match: 5. This CDR3 comprises 13 residues. CDR3 loop: CASSRTGGHEQYF. In nucleotides, the CDR3 is TGTGCCAGCAGTCGAACAGGGGGTCACGAGCAGTACTTC.

The CDR3 nucleotides are TGTGCCAGCAAGGGGGGGGGAGGACTATACAATGAGCAGTTCTTC. The encoded protein is CASKGGGGLYNEQFF. V gene TRBV5-4 combines with J gene TRBJ2-1, with a weak D call TRBD2 (7 bases). Per the germline V gene, CDR1 is SGHNT and CDR2 is YYREEE (reference sequence). The CDR3 loop spans 15 amino acids. The germline V and J ends were trimmed by 6 bases and 4 bases, with 17 bases remaining between them.

The DNA for the CDR3 is TGTGCCTTAAAAAACGGCGGGAGGGGCTCCTACAATGAGCAGTTCTTC. This codes for CALKNGGRGSYNEQFF. The rearrangement uses TRBV2 and TRBJ2-1, with 9 bases that match TRBD2. This CDR3 has 16 amino acids. The V gene end was trimmed by 11 bases and the J gene end by 0 bases; junction bases not matched to a gene: 11. Germline lookup yields CDR1 SNHLY and CDR2 FYNNEI.

V usage is TRBV19 and J usage is TRBJ1-1, with 10 bases that match TRBD1. CDR1 is LNHDA, CDR2 SQIVND, per germline (reference sequence). J lost 4 bases, V lost 5 bases, and 4 bases had no gene match. The CDR3 is made up of 14 amino acids. In DNA form, the CDR3 reads TGTGCCAGTAGTCTCCGGACAGGGGGCACTGAAGCTTTCTTT. Encoded protein: CASSLRTGGTEAFF.

The V and J genes are TRBV29-1 and TRBJ1-4, with D tentatively TRBD1 (5 bases). This CDR3 has 12 residues. V lost 4 bases and J lost 7, with 10 bases in between. Germline V gives CDR1 SQVTM, CDR2 ANQGSEA. The CDR3 DNA sequence: TGCAGCGTTGGTGGGGGGGTTGAAAAACTGTTTTTT. It yields the protein CSVGGGVEKLFF.

This chain connects TRBV5-6 to TRBJ2-1; possible D gene TRBD2, 5 bases. V was trimmed by 3 bases and J by 6 bases, leaving 10 bases between them. There are 13 residues in the CDR3. Per germline, CDR1 SGHDT and CDR2 YYEEEE. The CDR3: CASSSGTGNEQFF. In DNA, the CDR3 is TGTGCCAGCAGCTCGGGAACGGGCAATGAGCAGTTCTTC.

The J gene is TRBJ1-2, the V gene TRBV5-4; D is possibly TRBD1 (6 bases). The V gene lost 2 bases and the J gene lost 8 bases, with 19 bases spanning the gap. The CDR3 totals 15 residues. Germline CDR1 SGHNT, CDR2 YYREEE (reference sequence). The CDR3 loop reads CASSFNRDTAGGYTF. In DNA, the CDR3 is TGTGCCAGCAGCTTTAATAGGGACACCGCCGGCGGCTACACCTTC.

On this clone itself: One end of the junction does not line up with germline, which may come from a read error. Other DNA sequences in this specimen translate into the identical CDR3. The V gene is TRBV25-1, the J gene TRBJ1-1; TRBD1 aligns across 7 bases. The CDR3 is 15 amino acids. Germline values: CDR1 MGHDK, CDR2 SYGVNS. The CDR3 sequence is CASSVRQGVYTEAFF. The CDR3 DNA is TGTGCCAGCAGTGTCCGACAGGGCGTGTACACCGAAGCTTTCTTT.

The chain recombines TRBV4-1 with TRBJ2-7, with 7 positions matching TRBD1. CDR1 is MGHRA and CDR2 is YSYEKL in the germline V gene. This CDR3 comprises 14 residues. V trimming: 4 bases; J trimming: 5 bases; junction bases outside the gene matches: 8. The CDR3 DNA sequence: TGCGCCAGCAGCCGTGACAGGGTTGGCCACGAGCAGTACTTC. Its translation is CASSRDRVGHEQYF.

The chain carries TRBV7-6 and TRBJ2-1; 9 bases agree with TRBD2. In germline, CDR1 is SGHVS, CDR2 FNYEAQ. The V and J ends lost 3 bases and 7 bases, in that order; junction bases with no gene match: 4. The CDR3 loop spans 14 amino acids. CDR3 region: CASSLGLAPNEQFF. DNA for the CDR3: TGTGCCAGCAGCTTGGGACTAGCTCCTAATGAGCAGTTCTTC.

The table lists this clone with a few counts. The chain combines TRBV9 with TRBJ1-2, with 8 bases fitting TRBD1. V was clipped by 0 bases and J by 8 bases; unmatched bases: 6. Per the germline V gene, CDR1 is SGDLS and CDR2 is YYNGEE. CDR3 size: 14 residues. In DNA, the CDR3 is TGTGCCAGCAGCGTAGGCAGGGGGCTGGAAGGCTACACCTTC. This gives the protein CASSVGRGLEGYTF. Full variable domain (remainder filled in from reference TRBV9 and TRBJ1-2): DSGVTQTPKHLITATGQRVTLRCSPRSGDLSVYWYQQSLDQGLQFLIQYYNGEERAKGNILERFSAQQFPDLHSELNLSSLELGDSALYFCASSVGRGLEGYTFGSGTRLTVV.

The chain couples TRBV10-3 to TRBJ1-2; 9 bases fit TRBD1. The CDR3 sequence is 14 residues long. The junction had 5 bases not matched to a gene; V was cut back by 6 bases and J by 3 bases. Germline values: CDR1 ENHRY, CDR2 SYGVKD. CDR3 sequence (DNA): TGTGCCATCAGCGGACAGGGGCATGACTATGGCTACACCTTC. This gives the protein CAISGQGHDYGYTF.

The chain uses TRBV12-5 and TRBJ2-7, with D perhaps matching TRBD2 (5 bases). V was clipped by 0 bases and J by 5 bases, with 14 bases between them. The CDR3 covers 15 residues. The germline V gene encodes CDR1 LGHNT and CDR2 FRNRAP. The CDR3 loop is CASGLVEQDGNEQYF. The DNA of the CDR3 is TGTGCTAGTGGTTTGGTAGAGCAGGACGGGAACGAGCAGTACTTC.